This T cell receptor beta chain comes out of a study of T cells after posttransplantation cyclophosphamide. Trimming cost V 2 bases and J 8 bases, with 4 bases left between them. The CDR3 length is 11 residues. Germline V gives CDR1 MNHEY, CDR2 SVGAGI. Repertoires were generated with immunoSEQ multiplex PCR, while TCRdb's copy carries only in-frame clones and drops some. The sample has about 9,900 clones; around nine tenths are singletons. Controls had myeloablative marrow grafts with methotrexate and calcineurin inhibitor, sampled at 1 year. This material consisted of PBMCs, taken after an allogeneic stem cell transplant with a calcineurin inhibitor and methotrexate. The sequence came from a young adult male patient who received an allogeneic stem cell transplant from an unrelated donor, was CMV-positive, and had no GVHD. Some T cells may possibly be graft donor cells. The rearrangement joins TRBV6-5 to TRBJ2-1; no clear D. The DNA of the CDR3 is TGTGCCAGCAGTTACGGGCATGAGCAGTTCTTC. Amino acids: CASSYGHEQFF.